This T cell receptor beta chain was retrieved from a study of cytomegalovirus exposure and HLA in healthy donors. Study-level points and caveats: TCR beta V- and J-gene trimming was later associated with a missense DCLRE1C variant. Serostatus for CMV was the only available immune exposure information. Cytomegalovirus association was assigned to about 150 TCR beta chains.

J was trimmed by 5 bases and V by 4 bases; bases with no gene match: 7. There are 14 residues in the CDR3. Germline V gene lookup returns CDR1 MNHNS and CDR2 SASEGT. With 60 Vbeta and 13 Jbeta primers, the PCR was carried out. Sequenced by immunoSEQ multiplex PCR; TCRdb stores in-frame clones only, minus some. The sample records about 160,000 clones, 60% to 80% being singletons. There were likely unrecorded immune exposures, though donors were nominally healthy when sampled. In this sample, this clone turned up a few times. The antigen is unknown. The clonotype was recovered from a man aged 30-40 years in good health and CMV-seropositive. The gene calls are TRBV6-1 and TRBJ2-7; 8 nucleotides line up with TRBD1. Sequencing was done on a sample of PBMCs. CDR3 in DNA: TGTGCCAGCAGTGGGGGACAGGAGTTCCACGAGCAGTACTTC. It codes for CASSGGQEFHEQYF.